These 11 T cell receptor beta chains originate from one sample sequenced in a study of control samples from healthy donors and cancer patients. This table comes from immunoSEQ multiplex PCR, and its TCRdb copy is limited to in-frame clones, with some not included. This table holds 130,000 or so clones, around nine tenths found once. Sequences were obtained from blood. All receptors come from a man aged 35-49 years in good health.

The CDR3 nucleotides read TGTGCCAGCAGCCCATCGGTGTGGCGGAGCACAGATACGCAGTATTTT. Translation gives CASSPSVWRSTDTQYF. The gene calls are TRBV6-2 or TRBV6-3 and TRBJ2-3; D not certain. The length of the CDR3 is 16 residues. V lost 6 bases to trimming and J lost 0 bases, with 16 bases between them. Germline assignment: CDR1 MNHEY and CDR2 SVGEGT.

This chain connects TRBV29-1 to TRBJ1-2; TRBD1 agrees at 7 bases. This CDR3 comprises 11 residues. Germline V gives CDR1 SQVTM, CDR2 ANQGSEA. CDR3 DNA sequence: TGCGTCAGGGGGGGGATAGACGGCTACACCTTC. Amino acids: CVRGGIDGYTF.

This clone was recorded a few times. The same CDR3 also results from other DNA sequences found in this sample. The V call is TRBV3-1 (or the pseudogene TRBV3-2), the J call TRBJ2-2, with D tentatively TRBD2 (7 bases). Deletions cut 3 bases from V and 0 bases from J, with 14 bases between. The CDR3 consists of 17 residues. The germline V gene encodes CDR1 LGHDT and CDR2 YNNKEL (reference sequence). The CDR3 sequence: CASSQERGATNTGELFF. The CDR3 coding sequence is TGTGCCAGCAGCCAGGAACGGGGGGCCACGAACACCGGGGAGCTGTTTTTT.

This clone was counted only a few times. The chain combines TRBV7-7 with TRBJ2-5; tentative D call: TRBD2 (7 bases). Germline CDR1 reads SSHAT; CDR2 reads FNYEAQ (reference sequence). Trimming removed 5 bases at V and 2 bases at J, with 18 bases between. This CDR3 is built from 16 residues. DNA for the CDR3: TGTGCCAGCAGCCGCCCGAGGGGGAGGGGGCAAGAGACCCAGTACTTC. Translation gives CASSRPRGRGQETQYF.

The V call is TRBV6-4, the J call TRBJ1-6; maybe TRBD1 (5 bases). The germline CDR1 and CDR2 sequences are MRHNA and SNTAGT. The length of the CDR3 is 15 residues. The ends were cut back, 0 bases at V and 8 bases at J, with 11 bases in the middle. CDR3 DNA sequence: TGTGCCAGCAGTGACTCGACCCGGGGGGATTCACCCCTCCACTTT. This translates into CASSDSTRGDSPLHF.

The count of this clone is one. This rearrangement joins TRBV11-2 to TRBJ1-5, with D perhaps matching TRBD1 (5 bases). CDR1 SGHAT and CDR2 FQNNGV come from the germline V gene. V lost 3 bases, J lost 1 base, and 16 bases lay in between. The CDR3 has 17 residues. CDR3 in amino acids: CASSFPRPRGSNQPQHF. For the CDR3, the DNA is TGTGCCAGCAGCTTTCCCCGGCCACGGGGGAGCAATCAGCCCCAGCATTTT.

This chain connects TRBV29-1 to TRBJ2-5, with a tentative D call TRBD1 (5 bases). This CDR3 spans 14 amino acids. Per germline, CDR1 SQVTM and CDR2 ANQGSEA. V was cut by 0 bases and J by 1 base, with 9 bases left in between. CDR3 in amino acids: CSVEDYDSQETQYF. The DNA of the CDR3 is TGCAGCGTTGAAGATTACGACAGCCAAGAGACCCAGTACTTC. The entire variable domain, with the rest obtained from reference TRBV29-1 and TRBJ2-5, is as follows: SAVISQKPSRDICQRGTSLTIQCQVDSQVTMMFWYRQQPGQSLTLIATANQGSEATYESGFVIDKFPISRPNLTFSTLTVSNMSPEDSSIYLCSVEDYDSQETQYFGPGTRLLVL.

There are a few counts of this clone. The gene calls are TRBV10-3 and TRBJ1-1; D gene unclear. The germline V gene encodes CDR1 ENHRY and CDR2 SYGVKD. This CDR3 contains 14 residues. Trimming pared 6 bases from V and 5 bases from J, leaving 16 bases between. CDR3 in amino acids: CAISPRLGGTEAFF. The CDR3 nucleotides read TGTGCCATCAGCCCTCGACTGGGAGGTACTGAAGCTTTCTTT.

The chain recombines TRBV5-4 with TRBJ2-7; D is perhaps TRBD2 (7 bases). The germline V and J ends were trimmed by 4 bases and 7 bases, with 18 bases remaining between them. The germline CDR1 and CDR2 sequences are SGHNT and YYREEE (reference sequence). This CDR3 is built from 14 residues. In nucleotides, the CDR3 is TGTGCCAGCAGCCCCCGCAGAGGGGGAGGGGAGCAGTACTTC. Protein product: CASSPRRGGGEQYF.

This chain uses TRBV6-5 with TRBJ1-2, with D perhaps matching TRBD1 (5 bases). Trimming shortened V by 4 bases and J by 8 bases, and 11 bases separated the two germline ends. CDR1 MNHEY and CDR2 SVGAGI come from the germline V gene. The CDR3 spans 12 residues. CDR3 in amino acids: CASSSGGRGYTF. DNA of the CDR3: TGTGCCAGCAGTTCCGGGGGGAGAGGCTACACCTTC.

The chain links TRBV19 to TRBJ2-1, with TRBD2 identical over 8 bases. The V and J ends lost 3 bases and 1 base, in that order; junction bases with no gene match: 5. CDR1 and CDR2 (germline): LNHDA, SQIVND (reference sequence). CDR3 length: 16 amino acids. Written as DNA, the CDR3 is TGTGCCAGTAGTATGGCGGGGGGCGCTTCCTACAATGAGCAGTTCTTC. This encodes CASSMAGGASYNEQFF.